This T cell receptor (beta chain) was documented in a study of low-dose radiotherapy and immunotherapy resistance in tumors. Overall study: Given every two weeks, intravenous cyclophosphamide 200 mg/m2 preceded radiation and immunotherapy by one day.

This sample's time point: before trial treatment. Those eligible were patients bearing advanced solid tumors lacking tumor-infiltrating lymphocytes. Gene-specific TRAV and TRBV primers were used for first-strand cDNA, covering alpha and beta chains. The authors ran 15 to 25 PCR cycles to amplify TCRs with a constant-region primer and V-primer adapter. TCRdb analysed the reads with MiXCR anew, one entry per CDR3 protein. This repertoire shows 55,000 to 70,000 distinct CDR3 sequences, about 23% found once; its top ten account for around 5.7%. This CDR3 spans 14 amino acids. Germline V gene data show CDR1 as MNHNY and CDR2 as SVGAGI (reference sequence). Trimming left V 7 bases short and J 0 bases short, with 10 bases between.

The sample in question was PBMCs, obtained before treatment. This sequence joins TRBV6-6 and TRBJ1-5; no clear D. The receptor was derived from a male donor with prostate cancer. In DNA, the CDR3 is TGTGCCAGCAATGGCGTTAATAGCAATCAGCCCCAGCATTTT. Translation: CASNGVNSNQPQHF.